The 10 T cell receptor beta chains in this list originate from one sample, sequenced in a study of blood T cell repertoires in COVID-19. Produced via immunoSEQ multiplex PCR; TCRdb's table is partial and in-frame only. The profile covers approximately 60,000 clones, with around 85% appearing a single time and roughly 21% taken by the ten largest. The material sequenced was peripheral blood. These receptors all stem from an elderly woman with active or convalescent COVID-19.

The chain couples TRBV19 to TRBJ1-2; D is unclear. V gave up 4 bases and J gave up 5 bases, with 8 bases separating them. CDR1 LNHDA and CDR2 SQIVND come from the germline V gene (reference sequence). The CDR3 runs 12 residues. The CDR3 region is CASSRTGYGYTF. In DNA form, the CDR3 reads TGTGCCAGTAGTAGGACGGGATATGGCTACACCTTC.

The chain recombines TRBV6-5 with TRBJ2-7; D is ambiguous. Trimming took 7 bases from V and 4 from J, leaving 11 bases between them. Germline V CDR1 and CDR2: MNHEY, SVGAGI. The CDR3 sequence is 12 residues long. CDR3 DNA sequence: TGTGCCAGCACCTTGCCCGGGTACGAGCAGTACTTC. Its protein is CASTLPGYEQYF.

The chain joins TRBV6-5 to TRBJ1-1, with unresolved D. Germline-derived CDR1 and CDR2 are MNHEY and SVGAGI. V lost 6 bases and J 7 bases, leaving 18 bases between the germline ends. This CDR3 region has 14 residues. As DNA, the CDR3 is TGTGCCAGCAGGGAGGACCGGCTGGTTGGTGAAGCTTTCTTT. Translation gives CASREDRLVGEAFF.

The V gene is TRBV2, the J gene TRBJ1-6; tentative D call: TRBD1 (5 bases). Trimming removed 8 bases from V and 9 bases from J, with 26 bases in between. The CDR3 spans 17 residues. Germline V CDR1 and CDR2: SNHLY, FYNNEI. Here the CDR3 reads CASGADMGFVSGSPLHF. The CDR3, as DNA: TGTGCCAGCGGGGCCGACATGGGTTTTGTCTCGGGTTCACCCCTCCACTTT.

The J gene is TRBJ2-5, the V gene TRBV11-2; 10 positions agree with TRBD2. CDR3 length: 15 amino acids. With V trimmed by 2 bases and J by 5 bases, 5 bases remained unmatched. The germline gives CDR1 SGHAT, CDR2 FQNNGV. CDR3 bases: TGTGCCAGCAGCTTAACGGCTAGCGGGGGTGAGACCCAGTACTTC. Amino acid sequence: CASSLTASGGETQYF.

The V and J genes are TRBV14 and TRBJ2-7; 7 bases are a match to TRBD1. J was trimmed by 1 base and V by 4 bases; bases with no gene match: 7. The CDR3 has 15 residues. The germline gives CDR1 SGHDN, CDR2 FVKESK. CDR3 bases: TGTGCCAGCAGCCCGCGGACAGGCCGATCCTACGAGCAGTACTTC. It translates to CASSPRTGRSYEQYF.

This clone was seen a single time. The chain has TRBV19 and TRBJ1-6, with D possibly being TRBD1 (5 bases). Germline CDR1 is LNHDA and CDR2 is SQIVND (reference sequence). V lost 5 bases and J 7 bases, leaving 12 bases between the germline ends. This CDR3 region has 14 residues. Here the CDR3 DNA reads TGTGCCAGTAGTGCCCGGGACTCAAATTCACCCCTCCACTTT. Translated: CASSARDSNSPLHF.

The gene calls are TRBV12-3 or TRBV12-4 and TRBJ2-1, with D possibly TRBD2 on 6 matching bases. The CDR3 has 13 amino acids. Deletions cut 3 bases from V and 5 bases from J, with 8 bases between. CDR3 amino acids: CASSLTSNNEQFF. CDR3 DNA sequence: TGTGCCAGCAGTTTGACTAGTAACAATGAGCAGTTCTTC.

This chain uses TRBV20-1 with TRBJ1-1; 7 nucleotides align to TRBD1. J gave up 4 bases and V 4 bases, and 0 bases lay outside the gene matches. CDR3 size: 11 residues. Germline V gene data show CDR1 as DFQATT and CDR2 as SNEGSKA (reference sequence). The CDR3 sequence: CSATGGTEAFF. CDR3 sequence (DNA): TGCAGTGCTACAGGGGGCACTGAAGCTTTCTTT.

The chain links TRBV3-1 (or the pseudogene TRBV3-2) to TRBJ2-7, with TRBD1 matching 7 bases. The ends lost 3 bases at V and 0 bases at J; junction bases unmatched: 2. Germline V CDR1 and CDR2: LGHDT, YNNKEL (reference sequence). This CDR3 spans 14 amino acids. CDR3 sequence reads: CASSHGTVSYEQYF. CDR3 nucleotide sequence: TGTGCCAGCAGCCACGGGACAGTCTCCTACGAGCAGTACTTC.